This T cell receptor (beta chain) was obtained from a study of T cell responses to AZD1222 COVID-19 vaccine. Study-wide results and caveats: The study sampled repertoires only after the peak T cell response. Spike-specific TCR repertoires showed rising breadth and depth after two AZD1222 doses. Reportedly, nearly half of unique spike TCRs recognized epitopes outside B.1.351/B.1.1.7 mutations.

The table came from immunoSEQ multiplex PCR; TCRdb's copy has only in-frame clones and leaves some out. The data show about 130,000 clones, about 91% seen once. About this clone: Antigen unknown.

This CDR3 spans 15 amino acids. Germline CDR1 is MNHEY and CDR2 is SVGAGI. J was trimmed by 10 bases and V by 7 bases; bases with no gene match: 14. The starting material was peripheral blood, obtained on day 0 of AZD1222 vaccination. The chain joins TRBV6-5 to TRBJ2-1; 9 bases agree with TRBD2. This clonotype originated in an adult in good health. CDR3 sequence reads: CASTLLAGGGREQFF. The CDR3 DNA reads as TGTGCCAGCACCCTACTCGCGGGGGGGGGTAGGGAGCAGTTCTTC.